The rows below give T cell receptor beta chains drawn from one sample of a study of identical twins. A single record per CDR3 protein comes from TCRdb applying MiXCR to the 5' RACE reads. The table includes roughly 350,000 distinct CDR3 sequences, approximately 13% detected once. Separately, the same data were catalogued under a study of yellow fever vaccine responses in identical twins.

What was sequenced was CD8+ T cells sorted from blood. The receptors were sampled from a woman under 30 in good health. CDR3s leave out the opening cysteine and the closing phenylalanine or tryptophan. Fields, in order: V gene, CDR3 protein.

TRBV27 ASSLAGSSNQPQH
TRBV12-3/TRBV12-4 ASSLNEQF
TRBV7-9 ASSSPGLVNEQF
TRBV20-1 SASTGGQGLTYRETQY
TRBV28 ASSFAPGQGTDTQY
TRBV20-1 SASLQLRTDTQY
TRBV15 ATSSRQDNEQF
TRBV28 ASSLYRLSTGELF
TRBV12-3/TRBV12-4 ASSGDYYEAF
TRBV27 ASRGLAGVSYEQY
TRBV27 ASSLSTTVNTEAF
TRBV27 ASSGIAGGRHEQF
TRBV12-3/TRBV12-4 ASSATSGTTAYEQY
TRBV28 ASCVTGLVDEQY
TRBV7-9 ASSRTGLEQF
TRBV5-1 ASSLGGWSGHNEQF
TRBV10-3 ATGFEEGVYSNQPQH
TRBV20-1 SARVQGNNEKLF
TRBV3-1 ASSQELWAGWTGELF
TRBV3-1 ASSWDRGDEQF
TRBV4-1 ASSDYRVNTEAF